In this sample, the clone carrying this TCR beta chain turned up a few times. TCRdb reprocessed the 5' RACE reads via MiXCR and lists one record per CDR3 protein. The repertoire holds around 150,000 distinct CDR3 sequences, with around 6.6% as singletons. V lost 6 bases, J lost 1 base, and 9 bases lay in between. This CDR3 contains 13 residues. Germline CDR1 reads MNHEY; CDR2 reads SVGAGI. This entry comes from a study of CD8 T cells in ankylosing spondylitis. The sequence came from a female donor with ankylosing spondylitis or in good health (not recorded which). The sequenced sample consisted of blood, either unsorted or a sorted T cell fraction (not recorded which). The gene calls are TRBV6-5 and TRBJ1-1; a possible D gene is TRBD1 (5 bases). This chain's CDR3 is CASSYDRNTEAFF. The CDR3 coding sequence is TGTGCCAGCAGCTACGACAGGAACACTGAAGCTTTCTTT.